The 23 T cell receptor beta chains listed next were all sequenced from one sample in a study of neoadjuvant anti-PD-1 for oral cavity cancer. Libraries were prepared by immunoSEQ multiplex PCR; TCRdb keeps only in-frame clonotypes and omits some of them. The sample holds roughly 15,000 clones, roughly 40% seen once. Time point given: after neoadjuvant nivolumab, at surgical resection. The source was tumor tissue, collected after nivolumab (anti-PD-1) treatment. These receptor sequences come from a person aged 40 to 85 with oral cavity squamous cell carcinoma.

The rearrangement links TRBV2 to TRBJ2-7; TRBD2 might be the D (7 bases). The CDR3 sequence is 14 residues long. The germline V and J ends were trimmed by 3 bases and 4 bases, with 13 bases remaining between them. Germline V gene data show CDR1 as SNHLY and CDR2 as FYNNEI. CDR3 nucleotide sequence: TGTGCCAGCAGTGAGGGAGGGGGGCTGTACGAGCAGTACTTC. Its protein is CASSEGGGLYEQYF.

V usage is TRBV7-9 and J usage is TRBJ1-5; D ambiguous. Germline V gives CDR1 SEHNR, CDR2 FQNEAQ (reference sequence). With 1 base removed from V and 12 bases from J, the gap between germline ends came to 10 bases. CDR3 size: 12 residues. CDR3 DNA: TGTGCCAGCAGCTTAGAGACTTCTAACCAGCATTTT. This codes for CASSLETSNQHF.

The chain combines TRBV19 with TRBJ2-7; unclear D gene. CDR1 is LNHDA and CDR2 is SQIVND in the germline V gene (reference sequence). V was pared by 6 bases and J by 5 bases, with 14 bases between. The length of the CDR3 is 13 residues. CDR3 nucleotide sequence: TGTGCCAGTAGCGCGCCTAGTCTGGACGAGCAGTACTTC. Amino acid sequence: CASSAPSLDEQYF.

The chain combines TRBV11-3 with TRBJ2-3, with unresolved D. The CDR3 totals 14 residues. Per germline, CDR1 SGHNT and CDR2 YENEEA. Between the trimmed V and J ends, which lost 4 bases and 2 bases, there was a span of 10 bases. The CDR3 nucleotides are TGTGCCAGCAGCTCCCGCTACCCCACAGATACGCAGTATTTT. Translated, it gives CASSSRYPTDTQYF.

The genes are TRBV6-1 and TRBJ1-1; unclear D gene. Trimming pared 1 base from V and 6 bases from J, leaving 6 bases between. In germline, CDR1 is MNHNS, CDR2 SASEGT. This CDR3 is built from 12 residues. The CDR3 nucleotides read TGTGCCAGCAGTGAAGACTATTCTGAAGCTTTCTTT. Translation: CASSEDYSEAFF.

The rearrangement uses TRBV4-1 and TRBJ2-3, with a possible D match to TRBD2 (5 bases). Trimming pared 1 base from V and 0 bases from J, leaving 8 bases between. CDR3 size: 15 residues. Germline CDR1 reads MGHRA; CDR2 reads YSYEKL. The DNA for the CDR3 is TGCGCCAGCAGCCAAGGAGCGGCTAGCACAGATACGCAGTATTTT. It codes for CASSQGAASTDTQYF.

This rearrangement joins TRBV7-7 to TRBJ1-6; D gene ambiguous. The V end lost 3 bases, the J end lost 7 bases, and 4 bases lay between the germline ends. CDR3 length equals 12 residues. CDR1 is SSHAT, CDR2 FNYEAQ, per germline (reference sequence). The CDR3 bases are TGTGCCAGCAGCTTGACCAATTCACCCCTCCACTTT. Translating gives CASSLTNSPLHF. Complete variable domain (other parts from reference TRBV7-7 and TRBJ1-6): GAGVSQSPRYKVTKRGQDVTLRCDPISSHATLYWYQQALGQGPEFLTYFNYEAQPDKSGLPSDRFSAERPEGSISTLTIQRTEQRDSAMYRCASSLTNSPLHFGNGTRLTVT.

There are a few counts of this clone. This chain uses TRBV2 with TRBJ2-1, with D possibly TRBD1 on 5 matching bases. Germline CDR1 is SNHLY and CDR2 is FYNNEI. The germline V and J ends were trimmed by 1 base and 3 bases, with 16 bases remaining between them. The CDR3 consists of 17 residues. CDR3 residues: CASSEGQGSPVYNEQFF. The CDR3 DNA sequence: TGTGCCAGCAGTGAAGGCCAGGGATCCCCTGTCTACAATGAGCAGTTCTTC.

This clone was seen a few times. V is TRBV27 and J is TRBJ2-7; 9 nucleotides match TRBD1. CDR3 size: 15 residues. Germline V gene sequence: CDR1 MNHEY, CDR2 SMNVEV (reference sequence). Losses at the gene ends were 5 bases for V and 4 bases for J; bases not matched to a gene: 9. The CDR3 sequence: CASSLDRDREYEQYF. The CDR3 nucleotides are TGTGCCAGCAGTCTCGACCGGGACAGGGAGTACGAGCAGTACTTC.

With regard to this clone: A read error is likely here: a far larger clone is one base away. Other DNA sequences within the sample encode an identical CDR3. CDR3 DNA sequence: TGTGCCAGCAGCTTGTCCAGCTCCTACGAGCAGTACTTC. This codes for CASSLSSSYEQYF. The chain carries TRBV7-9 and TRBJ2-7; no firm D call. CDR3 length: 13 residues. The V end was cut by 3 bases, the J end by 0 bases, with 6 bases between. CDR1 SEHNR and CDR2 FQNEAQ come from the germline V gene (reference sequence).

This clone was detected a few times. The rearrangement uses TRBV5-4 and TRBJ2-3; 14 positions match TRBD2. After removal of 4 bases from V and 7 bases from J, the junction contained 17 bases not matched to a gene. This CDR3 region has 19 residues. Germline V CDR1 and CDR2: SGHNT, YYREEE (reference sequence). The DNA for the CDR3 is TGTGCCAGCAGCCGGGGGATCGGGACTAGCGGGGGTGGGGTTTATACGCAGTATTTT. Its protein product is CASSRGIGTSGGGVYTQYF.

This clone was detected once. The chain recombines TRBV6-1 with TRBJ2-7; maybe TRBD2 (6 bases). CDR1 and CDR2 from the germline V gene are MNHNS and SASEGT. The ends were cut back, 5 bases at V and 7 bases at J, with 18 bases in the middle. The CDR3 runs to 14 residues. The CDR3 region has the DNA TGTGCCAGCAGTTCAATCCGGGGGACCGGGGAGCAGTACTTC. It translates to CASSSIRGTGEQYF.

This sequence joins TRBV27 and TRBJ2-2; no clear D gene. The CDR3 contains 17 residues. CDR1 MNHEY and CDR2 SMNVEV come from the germline V gene (reference sequence). Trimming cost V 6 bases and J 4 bases, with 21 bases left between them. The CDR3 region has the DNA TGTGCCAGCAGCCTAATCCCTCCCTTTAGTGGCACCGGGGAGCTGTTTTTT. Protein: CASSLIPPFSGTGELFF.

This clone was seen a handful of times. The CDR3, as DNA: TGTGCCAGCAGCTTAGAGGTAGCTGTTAGGTATGGCTACACCTTC. This gives the protein CASSLEVAVRYGYTF. The chain joins TRBV7-2 to TRBJ1-2; no clear D. Trimming pared 1 base from V and 5 bases from J, leaving 14 bases between. From germline, CDR1 is SGHTA and CDR2 FQGNSA. CDR3 length equals 15 residues.

This sequence joins TRBV11-2 and TRBJ1-3; D is ambiguous. Germline V gene data show CDR1 as SGHAT and CDR2 as FQNNGV. The CDR3 contains 16 residues. V lost 2 bases, J lost 0 bases, and 11 bases lay in between. CDR3 protein: CASSLSEYYSGNTIYF. In DNA, the CDR3 is TGTGCCAGCAGCTTATCGGAATACTACTCTGGAAACACCATATATTTT.

This rearrangement joins TRBV2 to TRBJ1-1; D remains unclear. The germline CDR1 and CDR2 sequences are SNHLY and FYNNEI. V lost 5 bases to trimming and J lost 7 bases, with 20 bases between them. The CDR3 is 15 residues long. CDR3 sequence reads: CASSQSATPSGEAFF. The CDR3 nucleotides read TGTGCCAGCAGTCAGAGCGCAACCCCAAGCGGTGAAGCTTTCTTT.

This clone was detected a few times. The V call is TRBV7-6, the J call TRBJ2-7; 9 bases map to TRBD2. The CDR3 runs 15 residues. V was clipped by 5 bases and J by 2 bases; unmatched bases: 7. Germline assignment: CDR1 SGHVS and CDR2 FNYEAQ. CDR3 in DNA: TGTGCCAGCAGCCCTGGACTAGCGTCTACCTACGAGCAGTACTTC. It translates to CASSPGLASTYEQYF.

The table lists this clone with a few counts. The chain has TRBV7-2 and TRBJ1-3; 8 positions match TRBD1. V was clipped by 2 bases and J by 0 bases; unmatched bases: 3. The CDR3 is made up of 16 amino acids. Germline lookup yields CDR1 SGHTA and CDR2 FQGNSA. The CDR3 nucleotides read TGTGCCAGCAGCTTAAGGACAGGGAGCTCTGGAAACACCATATATTTT. Its protein is CASSLRTGSSGNTIYF. The variable domain in full, with the rest retrieved from reference TRBV7-2 and TRBJ1-3, is GAGVSQSPSNKVTEKGKDVELRCDPISGHTALYWYRQSLGQGLEFLIYFQGNSAPDKSGLPSDRFSAERTGGSVSTLTIQRTQQEDSAVYLCASSLRTGSSGNTIYFGEGSWLTVV.

The chain joins TRBV27 to TRBJ2-7, with TRBD1 identical over 8 bases. CDR3 size: 15 residues. J was trimmed by 3 bases and V by 7 bases; bases with no gene match: 11. In germline, CDR1 is MNHEY, CDR2 SMNVEV (reference sequence). The DNA for the CDR3 is TGTGCCAGCACCCCAACCTCGGACAGGGTCTACGAGCAGTACTTC. Protein: CASTPTSDRVYEQYF.

In its sample, this clone ranks as medium-sized. This sequence joins TRBV11-2 and TRBJ1-5; the D gene is possibly TRBD1 (6 bases). The CDR3 contains 15 residues. V lost 5 bases and J 7 bases, leaving 18 bases between the germline ends. Germline V lookup: CDR1 SGHAT, CDR2 FQNNGV. Here the CDR3 reads CASSRTGGGLQPQHF. The CDR3 nucleotides are TGTGCCAGCAGCCGCACAGGCGGGGGCCTACAGCCCCAGCATTTT.

The genes are TRBV6-6 and TRBJ2-5; D could derive from TRBD1 or TRBD2 (6 bases each). CDR1 MNHNY and CDR2 SVGAGI come from the germline V gene (reference sequence). Trimming removed 7 bases at V and 5 bases at J, with 8 bases between. The CDR3 consists of 11 residues. CDR3: CASTGAETQYF. The DNA of the CDR3 is TGTGCCAGCACGGGGGCGGAGACCCAGTACTTC.

This clone was counted a few times. The genes are TRBV18 and TRBJ2-2, with D unresolved. This CDR3 spans 14 amino acids. Germline values: CDR1 KGHSH, CDR2 LQKENI. V lost 3 bases and J 0 bases, leaving 5 bases between the germline ends. The CDR3 reads CASSPSTNTGELFF. The DNA for the CDR3 is TGTGCCAGCTCACCGAGCACGAACACCGGGGAGCTGTTTTTT.

This sequence joins TRBV4-1 and TRBJ2-2; 7 nucleotides match TRBD2. Germline lookup yields CDR1 MGHRA and CDR2 YSYEKL. The CDR3 runs 15 residues. V shed 0 bases, J shed 9 bases, and the junction held 7 bases outside the gene matches. This CDR3 reads CASSQDRGEVRELFF. CDR3 DNA: TGCGCCAGCAGCCAAGACCGGGGGGAGGTCCGGGAGCTGTTTTTT.